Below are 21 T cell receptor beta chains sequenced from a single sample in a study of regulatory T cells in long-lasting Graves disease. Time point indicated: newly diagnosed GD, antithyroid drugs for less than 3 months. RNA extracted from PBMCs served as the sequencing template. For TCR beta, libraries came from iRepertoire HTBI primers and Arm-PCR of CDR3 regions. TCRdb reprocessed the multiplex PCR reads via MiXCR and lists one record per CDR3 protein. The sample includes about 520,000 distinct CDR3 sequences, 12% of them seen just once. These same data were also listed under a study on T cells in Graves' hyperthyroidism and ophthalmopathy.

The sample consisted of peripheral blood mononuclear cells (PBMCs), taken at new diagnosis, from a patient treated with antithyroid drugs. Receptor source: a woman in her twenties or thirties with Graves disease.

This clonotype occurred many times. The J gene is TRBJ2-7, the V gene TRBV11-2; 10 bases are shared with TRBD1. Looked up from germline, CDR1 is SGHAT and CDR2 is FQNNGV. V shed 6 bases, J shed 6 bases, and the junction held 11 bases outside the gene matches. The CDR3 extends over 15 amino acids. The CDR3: CASSERGQGLSEQYF. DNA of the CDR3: TGTGCCAGCAGTGAAAGGGGACAGGGGTTGAGCGAGCAGTACTTC. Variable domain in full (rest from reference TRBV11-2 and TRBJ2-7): EAGVAQSPRYKIIEKRQSVAFWCNPISGHATLYWYQQILGQGPKLLIQFQNNGVVDDSQLPKDRFSAERLKGVDSTLKIQPAKLEDSAVYLCASSERGQGLSEQYFGPGTRLTVT.

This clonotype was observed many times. The CDR3 loop reads CASSLSPDRVIQYF. The DNA of the CDR3 is TGTGCCAGCAGTCTTAGTCCCGACAGGGTCATTCAGTACTTC. V and J are TRBV2 and TRBJ2-4; 7 nucleotides agree with TRBD1. The V segment lost 5 bases and the J segment 9 bases; nucleotides outside the gene matches: 10. Germline values: CDR1 SNHLY, CDR2 FYNNEI. The CDR3 runs 14 residues.

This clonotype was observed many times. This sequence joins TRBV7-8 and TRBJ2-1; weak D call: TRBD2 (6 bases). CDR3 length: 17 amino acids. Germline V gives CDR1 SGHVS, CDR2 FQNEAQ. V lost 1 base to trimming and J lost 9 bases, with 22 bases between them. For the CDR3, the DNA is TGTGCCAGCAGCTTAGTGCGGGGCGGTAGCGGTAACGGTGAGCAGTTCTTC. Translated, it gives CASSLVRGGSGNGEQFF.

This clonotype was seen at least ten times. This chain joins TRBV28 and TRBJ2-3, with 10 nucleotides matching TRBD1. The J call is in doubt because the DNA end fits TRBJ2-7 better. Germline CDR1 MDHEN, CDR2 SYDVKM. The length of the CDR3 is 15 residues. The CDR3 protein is CASSSRGTGAHEQYF. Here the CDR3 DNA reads TGTGCCAGCAGTTCTCGCGGGACAGGGGCCCACGAGCAGTACTTC.

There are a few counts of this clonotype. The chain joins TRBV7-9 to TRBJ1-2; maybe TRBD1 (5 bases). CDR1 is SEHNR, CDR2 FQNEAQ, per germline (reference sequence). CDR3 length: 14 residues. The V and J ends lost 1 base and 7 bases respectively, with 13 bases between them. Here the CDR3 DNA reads TGTGCCAGCAGCTTAGAGCTTGACAGTACTGGCTACACCTTC. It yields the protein CASSLELDSTGYTF. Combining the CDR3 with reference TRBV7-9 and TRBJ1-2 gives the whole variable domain DTGVSQNPRHKITKRGQNVTFRCDPISEHNRLYWYRQTLGQGPEFLTYFQNEAQLEKSRLLSDRFSAERPKGSFSTLEIQRTEQGDSAMYLCASSLELDSTGYTFGSGTRLTVV.

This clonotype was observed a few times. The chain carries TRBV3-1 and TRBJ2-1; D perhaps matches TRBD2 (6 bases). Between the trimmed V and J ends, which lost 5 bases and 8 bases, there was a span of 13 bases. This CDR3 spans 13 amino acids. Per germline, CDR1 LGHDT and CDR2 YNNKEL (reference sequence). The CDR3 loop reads CASSDTSGDEQFF. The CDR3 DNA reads TGTGCCAGCAGCGATACGTCGGGAGATGAGCAGTTCTTC.

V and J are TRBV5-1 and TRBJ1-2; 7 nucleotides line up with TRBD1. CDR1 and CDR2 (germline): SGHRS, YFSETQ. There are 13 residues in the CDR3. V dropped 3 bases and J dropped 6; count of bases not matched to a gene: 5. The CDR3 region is CASSSQGQHGYTF. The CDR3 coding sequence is TGCGCCAGCAGCTCACAGGGGCAGCATGGCTACACCTTC.

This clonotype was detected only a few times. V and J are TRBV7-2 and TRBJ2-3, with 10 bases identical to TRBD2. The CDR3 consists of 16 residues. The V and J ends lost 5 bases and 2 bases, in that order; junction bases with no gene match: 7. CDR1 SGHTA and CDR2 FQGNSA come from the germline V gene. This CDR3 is CASSTRTSGITDTQYF. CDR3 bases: TGTGCCAGCAGCACCAGGACTAGCGGTATCACAGATACGCAGTATTTT. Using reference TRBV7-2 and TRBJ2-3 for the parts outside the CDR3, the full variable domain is GAGVSQSPSNKVTEKGKDVELRCDPISGHTALYWYRQSLGQGLEFLIYFQGNSAPDKSGLPSDRFSAERTGGSVSTLTIQRTQQEDSAVYLCASSTRTSGITDTQYFGPGTRLTVL.

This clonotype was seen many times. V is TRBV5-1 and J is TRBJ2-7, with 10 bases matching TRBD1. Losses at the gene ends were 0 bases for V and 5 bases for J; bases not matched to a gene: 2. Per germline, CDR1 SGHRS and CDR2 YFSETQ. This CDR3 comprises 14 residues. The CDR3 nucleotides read TGCGCCAGCAGCTTGGCCGGACAGGGGGACGAGCAGTACTTC. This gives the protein CASSLAGQGDEQYF.

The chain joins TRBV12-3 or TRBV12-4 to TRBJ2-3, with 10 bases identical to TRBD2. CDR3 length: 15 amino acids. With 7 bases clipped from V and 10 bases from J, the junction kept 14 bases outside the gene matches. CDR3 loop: CASTPPGTSDYSQYF. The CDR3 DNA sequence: TGTGCCAGCACCCCCCCCGGGACTAGCGACTACTCGCAGTATTTT.

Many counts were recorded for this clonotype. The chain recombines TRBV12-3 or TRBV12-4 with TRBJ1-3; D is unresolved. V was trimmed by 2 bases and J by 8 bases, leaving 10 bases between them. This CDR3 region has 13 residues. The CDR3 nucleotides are TGTGCCAGCAGTTTATCGGGGTCGGACACCATATATTTT. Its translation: CASSLSGSDTIYF.

The CDR3 nucleotides read TGTGCCAGCAGCTTAGCAGGGGGCGGGAGAGGCGATGAGCAGTTCTTC. It encodes CASSLAGGGRGDEQFF. The rearrangement joins TRBV11-3 to TRBJ2-1; D perhaps matches TRBD1 (8 bases). V was cut by 1 base and J by 8 bases, with 18 bases left in between. The CDR3 is 16 amino acids. CDR1 is SGHNT and CDR2 is YENEEA in the germline V gene.

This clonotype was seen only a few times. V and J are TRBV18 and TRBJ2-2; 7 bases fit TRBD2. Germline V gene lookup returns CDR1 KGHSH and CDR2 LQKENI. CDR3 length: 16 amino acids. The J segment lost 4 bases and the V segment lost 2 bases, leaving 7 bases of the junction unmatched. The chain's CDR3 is CASSPWASGFTGELFF. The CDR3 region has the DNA TGTGCCAGCTCACCATGGGCTAGCGGATTCACCGGGGAGCTGTTTTTT.

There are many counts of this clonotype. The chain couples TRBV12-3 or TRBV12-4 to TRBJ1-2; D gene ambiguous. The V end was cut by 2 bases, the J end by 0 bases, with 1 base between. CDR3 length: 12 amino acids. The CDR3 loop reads CASSLSNYGYTF. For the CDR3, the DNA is TGTGCCAGCAGTTTATCTAACTATGGCTACACCTTC.

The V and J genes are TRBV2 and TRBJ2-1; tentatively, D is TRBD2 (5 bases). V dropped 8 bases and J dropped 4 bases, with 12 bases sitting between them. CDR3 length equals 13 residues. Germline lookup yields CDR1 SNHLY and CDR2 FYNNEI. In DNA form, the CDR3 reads TGTGCCAGCCAGGCGGGCACTTACAATGAGCAGTTCTTC. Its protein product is CASQAGTYNEQFF.

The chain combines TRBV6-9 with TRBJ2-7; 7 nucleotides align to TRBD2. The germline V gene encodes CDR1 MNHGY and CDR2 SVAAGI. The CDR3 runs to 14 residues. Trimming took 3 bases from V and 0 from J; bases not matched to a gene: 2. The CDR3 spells CASSYASGSYEQYF. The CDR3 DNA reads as TGTGCCAGCAGTTACGCTAGCGGCTCCTACGAGCAGTACTTC.

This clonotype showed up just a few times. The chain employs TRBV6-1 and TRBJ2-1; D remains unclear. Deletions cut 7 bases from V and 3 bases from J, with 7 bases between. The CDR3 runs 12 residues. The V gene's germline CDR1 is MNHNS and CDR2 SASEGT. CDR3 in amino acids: CASNGGYNEQFF. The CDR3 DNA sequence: TGTGCCAGCAACGGCGGCTACAATGAGCAGTTCTTC.

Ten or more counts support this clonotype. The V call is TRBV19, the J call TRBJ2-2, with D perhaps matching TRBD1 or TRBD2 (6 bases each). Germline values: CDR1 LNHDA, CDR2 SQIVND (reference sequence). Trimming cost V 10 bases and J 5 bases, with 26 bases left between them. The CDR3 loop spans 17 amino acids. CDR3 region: CAKNPTVGGLGTGELFF. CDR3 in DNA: TGTGCCAAAAACCCCACCGTAGGGGGGCTGGGAACCGGGGAGCTGTTTTTT.

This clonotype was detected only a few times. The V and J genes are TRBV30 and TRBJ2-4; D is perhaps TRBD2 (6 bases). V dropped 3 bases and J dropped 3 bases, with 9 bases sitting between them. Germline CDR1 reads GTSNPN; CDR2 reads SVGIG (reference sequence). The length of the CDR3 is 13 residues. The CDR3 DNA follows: TGTGCCTGGAGCGGGGGTGGCAAAAACATTCAGTACTTC. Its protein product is CAWSGGGKNIQYF. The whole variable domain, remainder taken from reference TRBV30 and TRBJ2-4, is SQTIHQWPATLVQPVGSPLSLECTVEGTSNPNLYWYRQAAGRGLQLLFYSVGIGQISSEVPQNLSASRPQDRQFILSSKKLLLSDSGFYLCAWSGGGKNIQYFGAGTRLSVL.

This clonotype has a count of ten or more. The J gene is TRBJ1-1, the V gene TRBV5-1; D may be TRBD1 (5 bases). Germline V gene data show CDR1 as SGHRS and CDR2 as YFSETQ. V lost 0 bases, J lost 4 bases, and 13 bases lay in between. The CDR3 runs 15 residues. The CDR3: CASSLAGGRGTEAFF. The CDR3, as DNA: TGCGCCAGCAGCTTGGCGGGGGGACGGGGCACTGAAGCTTTCTTT.

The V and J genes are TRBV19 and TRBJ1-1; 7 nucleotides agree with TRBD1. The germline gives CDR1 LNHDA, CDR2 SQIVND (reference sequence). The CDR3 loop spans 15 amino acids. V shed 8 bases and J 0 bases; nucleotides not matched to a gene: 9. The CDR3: CASAGTDNMNTEAFF. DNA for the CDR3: TGTGCCAGTGCCGGGACAGACAACATGAACACTGAAGCTTTCTTT.